This TCR beta chain was retrieved from a study of blood T cell repertoires in COVID-19. At the level of the study: Samples of COVID-19 (acute and convalescent) were obtained from the United States, Italy and Spain. Sample material is recorded as cDNA or gDNA derived from T cells, B-cell-depleted T cells, or PBMCs.

The V gene lost 4 bases and the J gene lost 2 bases, with 10 bases spanning the gap. The CDR3 contains 14 residues. The germline CDR1 and CDR2 sequences are SGHTS and YDEGEE. Source study methods: From reference gene primer amplification, estimates of nucleated cell counts were derived. TCRdb keeps only in-frame clones here, not all; method: immunoSEQ multiplex PCR. The V and J calls and clone size were taken over from that table, and D and trimming were inferred from the DNA. The sample has hundreds of thousands of clones, more than 70% seen once. The V call is TRBV5-8, the J call TRBJ2-1; D ambiguous. The sequence was collected from a woman aged 45-59 years with acute or convalescent COVID-19. Sequencing was carried out using peripheral blood. The CDR3, as DNA: TGTGCCAGCAGCATGGATCGCGCCTACAATGAGCAGTTCTTC. Amino acid sequence: CASSMDRAYNEQFF.